The T cell receptor beta chain under discussion was sequenced for a study of pediatric ulcerative colitis. Study results and limitations: Acute severe colitis showed lower rectal diversity from clonal expansions.

About this clone itself: Its target is unknown.

Up to 500,000 reads were sequenced per sample. Assay used: immunoSEQ multiplex PCR; TCRdb lists only in-frame clones, some missing. The sample shows 60,000 or so clones, 77% of them seen only once. The CDR3 loop spans 15 amino acids. Trimming took 2 bases from V and 3 from J; bases not matched to a gene: 4. Germline CDR1 and CDR2: SEHNR and FQNEAQ (reference sequence). The source of this sequence is a boy between 10 and 17 years old with moderate ulcerative colitis. The sample was blood. The rearrangement uses TRBV7-9 and TRBJ1-2; 9 positions match TRBD1. CDR3 DNA sequence: TGTGCCAGCAGCTTATTACAGGGGGCTGACTATGGCTACACCTTC. Its protein product is CASSLLQGADYGYTF.